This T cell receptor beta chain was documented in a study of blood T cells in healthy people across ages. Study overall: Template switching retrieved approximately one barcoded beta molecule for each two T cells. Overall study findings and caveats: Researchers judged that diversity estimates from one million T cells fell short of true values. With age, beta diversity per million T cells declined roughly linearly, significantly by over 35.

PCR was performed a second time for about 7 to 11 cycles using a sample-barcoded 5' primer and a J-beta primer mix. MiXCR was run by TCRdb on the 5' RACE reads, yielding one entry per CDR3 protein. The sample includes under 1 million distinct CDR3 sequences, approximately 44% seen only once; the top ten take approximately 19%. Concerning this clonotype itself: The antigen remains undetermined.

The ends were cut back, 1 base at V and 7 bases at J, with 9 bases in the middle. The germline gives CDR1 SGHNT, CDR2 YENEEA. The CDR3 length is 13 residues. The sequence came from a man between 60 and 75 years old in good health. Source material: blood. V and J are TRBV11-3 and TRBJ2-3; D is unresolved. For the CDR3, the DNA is TGTGCCAGCAGCTTAGGGGCGTCTCATACGCAGTATTTT. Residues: CASSLGASHTQYF. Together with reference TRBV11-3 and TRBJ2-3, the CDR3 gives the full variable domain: EAGVVQSPRYKIIEKKQPVAFWCNPISGHNTLYWYLQNLGQGPELLIRYENEEAVDDSQLPKDRFSAERLKGVDSTLKIQPAELGDSAVYLCASSLGASHTQYFGPGTRLTVL.